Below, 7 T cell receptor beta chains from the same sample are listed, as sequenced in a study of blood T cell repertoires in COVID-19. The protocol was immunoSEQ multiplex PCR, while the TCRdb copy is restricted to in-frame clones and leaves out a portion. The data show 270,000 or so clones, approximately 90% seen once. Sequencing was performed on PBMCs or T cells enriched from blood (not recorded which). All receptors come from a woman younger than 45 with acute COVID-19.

The CDR3 DNA follows: TGTGCCAGCCGGGAGGACCAAGAGACCCAGTACTTC. Its translation is CASREDQETQYF. The rearrangement links TRBV6-5 to TRBJ2-5; 7 nucleotides align to TRBD2. The CDR3 has 12 residues. J gave up 0 bases and V 8 bases, and 0 bases lay outside the gene matches. CDR1 MNHEY and CDR2 SVGAGI come from the germline V gene.

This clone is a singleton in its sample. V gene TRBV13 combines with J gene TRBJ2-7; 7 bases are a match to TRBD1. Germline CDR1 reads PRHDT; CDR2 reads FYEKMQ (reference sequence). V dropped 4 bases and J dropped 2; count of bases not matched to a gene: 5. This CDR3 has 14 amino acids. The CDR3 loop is CASSSDRVPYEQYF. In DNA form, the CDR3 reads TGTGCCAGCAGCTCCGACAGGGTTCCCTACGAGCAGTACTTC.

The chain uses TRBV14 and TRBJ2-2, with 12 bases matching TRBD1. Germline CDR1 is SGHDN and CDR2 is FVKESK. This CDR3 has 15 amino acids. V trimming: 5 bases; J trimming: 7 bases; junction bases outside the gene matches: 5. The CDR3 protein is CASSEGQGADGELFF. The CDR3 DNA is TGTGCCAGCAGCGAGGGACAGGGGGCTGACGGGGAGCTGTTTTTT.

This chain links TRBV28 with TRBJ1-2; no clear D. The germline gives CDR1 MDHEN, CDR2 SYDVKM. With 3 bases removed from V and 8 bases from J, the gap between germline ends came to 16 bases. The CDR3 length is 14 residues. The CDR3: CASSLVLPGGGYTF. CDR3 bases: TGTGCCAGCAGTTTGGTTTTGCCCGGAGGGGGCTACACCTTC.

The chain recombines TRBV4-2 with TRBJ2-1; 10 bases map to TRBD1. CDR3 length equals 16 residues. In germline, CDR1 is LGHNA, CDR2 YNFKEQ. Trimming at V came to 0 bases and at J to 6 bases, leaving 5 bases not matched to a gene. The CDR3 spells CASSQDPGQGSNEQFF. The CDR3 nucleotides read TGTGCCAGCAGCCAAGATCCGGGACAGGGGAGCAATGAGCAGTTCTTC.

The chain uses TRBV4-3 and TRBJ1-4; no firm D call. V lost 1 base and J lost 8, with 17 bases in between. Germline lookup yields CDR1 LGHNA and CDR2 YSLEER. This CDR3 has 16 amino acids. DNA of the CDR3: TGCGCCAGCAGCCAAGTAGTCGGTCCAAGCGGCGAAAAACTGTTTTTT. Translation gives CASSQVVGPSGEKLFF.

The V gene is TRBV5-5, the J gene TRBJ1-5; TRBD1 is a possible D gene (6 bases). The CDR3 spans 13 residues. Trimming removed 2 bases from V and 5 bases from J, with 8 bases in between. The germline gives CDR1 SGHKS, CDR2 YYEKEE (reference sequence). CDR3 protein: CASSFRGDQPQHF. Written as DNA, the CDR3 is TGTGCCAGCAGCTTCAGGGGTGATCAGCCCCAGCATTTT.